The 24 T cell receptor beta chains presented below share a single source sample, sequenced in a study of graft-versus-host responses after intestinal transplantation. For these TCRs, the target antigens are not known. Clones were read by immunoSEQ multiplex PCR, and TCRdb kept only the in-frame ones, dropping some. Here the sample spans over 80,000 clones, 91% being singletons. Sequenced here: unstimulated CD4+ T cells sorted from spleen or lymph node cells, sampled before transplant. These receptors originate from a human donor who was the organ donor for an intestinal transplant.

This rearrangement joins TRBV5-4 to TRBJ2-1; 9 bases are shared with TRBD1. Trimming took 4 bases from V and 3 from J; bases not matched to a gene: 2. The CDR3 runs to 14 residues. Germline values: CDR1 SGHNT, CDR2 YYREEE (reference sequence). CDR3 DNA: TGTGCCAGCAGCGCGACAGGGGGCTACAATGAGCAGTTCTTC. It yields the protein CASSATGGYNEQFF.

The V and J genes are TRBV6-1 and TRBJ1-5; 7 bases align to TRBD1. There are 12 residues in the CDR3. Trimming at V came to 2 bases and at J to 15 bases, leaving 7 bases not matched to a gene. Germline V gives CDR1 MNHNS, CDR2 SASEGT. DNA for the CDR3: TGTGCCAGCAGTGAAAATTTCGGGACAGTGCATTTT. Translating gives CASSENFGTVHF.

The chain carries TRBV30 and TRBJ1-5; possible D gene TRBD1, 5 bases. The ends were cut back, 0 bases at V and 11 bases at J, with 11 bases in the middle. Germline V gene lookup returns CDR1 GTSNPN and CDR2 SVGIG (reference sequence). The CDR3 runs 12 residues. The CDR3 here is CAWSVGAATQHF. In DNA, the CDR3 is TGTGCCTGGAGTGTTGGGGCCGCTACCCAGCATTTT.

The chain's CDR3 is CASSARQGGDTQYF. CDR3 nucleotide sequence: TGTGCCAGCAGTGCCCGACAGGGGGGAGATACGCAGTATTTT. The rearrangement links TRBV28 to TRBJ2-3; 9 bases are a match to TRBD1. From germline, CDR1 is MDHEN and CDR2 SYDVKM. V lost 5 bases and J lost 5; bases outside the gene matches: 5. The CDR3 loop spans 14 amino acids.

The V gene is TRBV5-1, the J gene TRBJ2-3, with D perhaps TRBD2 (5 bases). The germline CDR1 and CDR2 sequences are SGHRS and YFSETQ. This CDR3 has 16 amino acids. V dropped 0 bases and J dropped 0 bases, with 11 bases sitting between them. The CDR3 here is CASSLAGFPSTDTQYF. The CDR3 DNA follows: TGCGCCAGCAGCTTGGCGGGATTCCCTAGCACAGATACGCAGTATTTT.

The V and J genes are TRBV4-3 and TRBJ1-4; 8 bases fit TRBD1. Germline V gene data show CDR1 as LGHNA and CDR2 as YSLEER. V lost 0 bases and J lost 8; bases outside the gene matches: 8. The CDR3 totals 16 residues. CDR3 DNA sequence: TGCGCCAGCAGCCAAGATTTAGGGACAGGACGGGAAAAACTGTTTTTT. Translating it yields CASSQDLGTGREKLFF.

This chain joins TRBV5-1 and TRBJ2-5, with no clear D. CDR1 is SGHRS and CDR2 is YFSETQ in the germline V gene. The CDR3 contains 13 residues. Trimming removed 0 bases from V and 5 bases from J, with 8 bases in between. The chain's CDR3 is CASSLDGVETQYF. CDR3 in DNA: TGCGCCAGCAGCTTGGACGGTGTGGAGACCCAGTACTTC.

The chain employs TRBV4-2 and TRBJ2-5, with 8 bases that match TRBD2. The CDR3 contains 16 residues. J lost 2 bases, V lost 4 bases, and 9 bases had no gene match. Germline values: CDR1 LGHNA, CDR2 YNFKEQ. CDR3 nucleotide sequence: TGTGCCAGCAGCCCCGCGGGTACTAGCGGACAAGAGACCCAGTACTTC. Its translation is CASSPAGTSGQETQYF.

V gene TRBV7-9 combines with J gene TRBJ2-7, with TRBD2 as a possible D gene (6 bases). This CDR3 is 13 amino acids long. The V gene's germline CDR1 is SEHNR and CDR2 FQNEAQ (reference sequence). With 5 bases removed from V and 3 bases from J, the gap between germline ends came to 11 bases. CDR3 DNA: TGTGCCAGCAGCGATCGGGAGCGCTACGAGCAGTACTTC. This translates into CASSDRERYEQYF.

The CDR3 sequence: CASSWGGPPEQYF. CDR3 sequence (DNA): TGTGCCAGCAGTTGGGGGGGCCCTCCCGAGCAGTACTTC. The rearrangement joins TRBV2 to TRBJ2-7; D is possibly TRBD2 (7 bases). Trimming pared 5 bases from V and 6 bases from J, leaving 14 bases between. This CDR3 has 13 amino acids. From germline, CDR1 is SNHLY and CDR2 FYNNEI.

The chain has TRBV7-8 and TRBJ1-2; no reliable D call. Between the trimmed V and J ends, which lost 5 bases and 5 bases, there was a span of 9 bases. Looked up from germline, CDR1 is SGHVS and CDR2 is FQNEAQ. The CDR3 has 12 residues. The DNA of the CDR3 is TGTGCCAGCAGCGCCGGGAAGTATGGCTACACCTTC. This encodes CASSAGKYGYTF.

The chain has TRBV20-1 and TRBJ2-5, with D unresolved. V dropped 0 bases and J dropped 10 bases, with 3 bases sitting between them. CDR1 and CDR2 from the germline V gene are DFQATT and SNEGSKA (reference sequence). This CDR3 region has 9 residues. CDR3 in amino acids: CSAREYQYF. The CDR3 DNA sequence: TGCAGTGCTAGAGAATACCAGTACTTC.

The chain carries TRBV4-1 and TRBJ2-5; a weak D match, TRBD1 (6 bases). The J call may be in error: the DNA end matches TRBJ2-7 better. CDR3 length equals 15 residues. Germline CDR1 MGHRA, CDR2 YSYEKL. CDR3 in DNA: TGCGCCAGCAGCCAACTGGGGGCGACGAGGGACGAGCAGTACTTC. Translation: CASSQLGATRDEQYF.

The chain carries TRBV4-3 and TRBJ1-5; D possibly corresponds to TRBD1 (6 bases). Germline V lookup: CDR1 LGHNA, CDR2 YSLEER. The CDR3 has 17 residues. Trimming took off 0 bases at V and 4 bases at J, with 16 bases between the two ends. CDR3 amino acids: CASSQDNTGKLNQPQHF. For the CDR3, the DNA is TGCGCCAGCAGCCAAGATAACACAGGGAAACTAAATCAGCCCCAGCATTTT.

The chain couples TRBV5-1 to TRBJ1-1, with D possibly TRBD1 on 5 matching bases. Deletions cut 0 bases from V and 14 bases from J, with 14 bases between. Looked up from germline, CDR1 is SGHRS and CDR2 is YFSETQ. This CDR3 contains 12 residues. CDR3 nucleotides: TGCGCCAGCAGCTTGGAGATGGGGGAGGGATTCTTT. Residues: CASSLEMGEGFF.

CDR3 sequence: CASSLPYRSIYNEQFF. The CDR3 DNA sequence: TGCGCCAGCAGCTTACCATACAGGTCCATCTACAATGAGCAGTTCTTC. The genes are TRBV4-1 and TRBJ2-1; D is perhaps TRBD1 (5 bases). The CDR3 contains 16 residues. Per the germline V gene, CDR1 is MGHRA and CDR2 is YSYEKL. Trimming took 5 bases from V and 3 from J, leaving 17 bases between them.

The rearrangement uses TRBV27 and TRBJ2-3; D unresolved. V was cut by 4 bases and J by 2 bases, with 10 bases left in between. Germline V CDR1 and CDR2: MNHEY, SMNVEV (reference sequence). CDR3 length equals 14 residues. The CDR3 DNA is TGTGCCAGCAGTTCTACCGCCCACACAGATACGCAGTATTTT. Amino acid sequence: CASSSTAHTDTQYF.

The table lists this clone with a few counts. V usage is TRBV21-1 and J usage is TRBJ1-4; the listed D gene, TRBD1, was not tested against the DNA. TRBV21-1 has pseudogene status. The CDR3 extends over 14 amino acids. The CDR3 sequence is CASNVPGQGAGLFF. CDR3 bases: TGTGCCAGCAACGTCCCGGGACAGGGGGCTGGACTGTTTTTT.

The rearrangement links TRBV27 to TRBJ1-1; D is perhaps TRBD1 (6 bases). Germline CDR1 reads MNHEY; CDR2 reads SMNVEV (reference sequence). V lost 2 bases and J lost 1, with 8 bases in between. This CDR3 spans 14 amino acids. CDR3: CASSLRGANTEAFF. CDR3 bases: TGTGCCAGCAGTTTACGGGGGGCGAACACTGAAGCTTTCTTT.

The chain couples TRBV21-1 to TRBJ1-1; TRBD1 is the table's D call, not checked against the DNA. TRBV21-1 is reported as a pseudogene. CDR3 length: 15 residues. The CDR3 DNA is TGTGCCAGCAGCCAAGACGGACAGTTGAACACTGAAGCTTTCTTT. Protein sequence: CASSQDGQLNTEAFF.

The gene calls are TRBV5-1 and TRBJ2-7; 9 nucleotides align to TRBD1. This CDR3 has 15 residues. From germline, CDR1 is SGHRS and CDR2 YFSETQ. Losses at the gene ends were 4 bases for V and 6 bases for J; bases not matched to a gene: 11. The CDR3 here is CASSPGDRVKGEQYF. CDR3 in DNA: TGCGCCAGCAGCCCGGGGGACAGGGTTAAAGGCGAGCAGTACTTC.

This clone was seen only once. The rearrangement uses TRBV16 and TRBJ1-1; 7 bases fit TRBD1. V shed 2 bases, J shed 8 bases, and the junction held 8 bases outside the gene matches. Germline CDR1 KGHSY, CDR2 FQNENV. The CDR3 sequence is 14 residues long. Written as DNA, the CDR3 is TGTGCCAGCAGCCAAACGGGACAGCGGAGGGAAGCTTTCTTT. Its translation: CASSQTGQRREAFF.

This chain joins TRBV2 and TRBJ1-1, with D perhaps matching TRBD1 (5 bases). V lost 2 bases, J lost 8 bases, and 15 bases lay in between. Per the germline V gene, CDR1 is SNHLY and CDR2 is FYNNEI. The CDR3 is made up of 14 amino acids. The CDR3: CASSENFGGAEAFF. The CDR3 coding sequence is TGTGCCAGCAGTGAAAACTTCGGGGGTGCCGAAGCTTTCTTT.

This sequence joins TRBV5-6 and TRBJ1-2; 10 positions agree with TRBD1. V shed 5 bases, J shed 8 bases, and the junction held 15 bases outside the gene matches. Germline CDR1 reads SGHDT; CDR2 reads YYEEEE. This CDR3 spans 16 amino acids. The DNA for the CDR3 is TGTGCCAGCAGGCTGACTACGACAGGGGGCCTTATAGGCTACACCTTC. Encoded protein: CASRLTTTGGLIGYTF.